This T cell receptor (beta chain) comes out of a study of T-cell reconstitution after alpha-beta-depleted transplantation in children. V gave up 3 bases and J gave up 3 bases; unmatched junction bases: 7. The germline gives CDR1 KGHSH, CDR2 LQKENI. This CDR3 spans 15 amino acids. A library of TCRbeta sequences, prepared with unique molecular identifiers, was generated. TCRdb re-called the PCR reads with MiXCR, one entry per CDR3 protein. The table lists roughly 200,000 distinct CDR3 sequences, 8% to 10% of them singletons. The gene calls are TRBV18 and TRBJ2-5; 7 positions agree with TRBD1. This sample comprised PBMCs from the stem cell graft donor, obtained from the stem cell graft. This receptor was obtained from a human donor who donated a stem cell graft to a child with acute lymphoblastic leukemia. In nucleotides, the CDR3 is TGTGCCAGCTCACCTTTCAGTGGACAGGAAGAGACCCAGTACTTC. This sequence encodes CASSPFSGQEETQYF.